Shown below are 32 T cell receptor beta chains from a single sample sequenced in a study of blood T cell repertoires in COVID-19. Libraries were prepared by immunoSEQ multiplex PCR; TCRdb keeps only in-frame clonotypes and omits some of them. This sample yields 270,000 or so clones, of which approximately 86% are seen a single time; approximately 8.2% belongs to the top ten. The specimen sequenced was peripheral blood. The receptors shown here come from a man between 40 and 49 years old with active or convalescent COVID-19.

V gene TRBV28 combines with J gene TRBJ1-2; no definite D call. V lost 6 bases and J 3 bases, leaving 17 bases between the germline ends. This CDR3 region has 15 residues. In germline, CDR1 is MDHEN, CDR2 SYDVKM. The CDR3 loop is CASSTPLTADYGYTF. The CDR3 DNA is TGTGCCAGCAGCACACCTCTTACAGCGGACTATGGCTACACCTTC.

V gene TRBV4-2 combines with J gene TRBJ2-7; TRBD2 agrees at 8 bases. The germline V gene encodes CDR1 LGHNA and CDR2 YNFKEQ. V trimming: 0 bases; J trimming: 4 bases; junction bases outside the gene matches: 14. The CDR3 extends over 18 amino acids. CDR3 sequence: CASSQERVRREAPYEQYF. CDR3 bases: TGTGCCAGCAGCCAAGAAAGGGTACGGCGGGAGGCCCCGTACGAGCAGTACTTC.

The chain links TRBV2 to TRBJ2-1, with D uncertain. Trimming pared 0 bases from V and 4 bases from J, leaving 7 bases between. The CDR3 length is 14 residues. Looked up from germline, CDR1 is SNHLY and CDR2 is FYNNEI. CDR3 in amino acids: CASSEAQEYNEQFF. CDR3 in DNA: TGTGCCAGCAGTGAAGCTCAGGAATACAATGAGCAGTTCTTC.

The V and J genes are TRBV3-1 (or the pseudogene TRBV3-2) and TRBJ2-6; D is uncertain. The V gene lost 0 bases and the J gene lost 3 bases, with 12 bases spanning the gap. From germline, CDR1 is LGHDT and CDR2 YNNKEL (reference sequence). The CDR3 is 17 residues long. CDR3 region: CASSQDLGLNGANVLTF. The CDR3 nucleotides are TGTGCCAGCAGCCAAGACCTCGGGTTGAATGGGGCCAACGTCCTGACTTTC.

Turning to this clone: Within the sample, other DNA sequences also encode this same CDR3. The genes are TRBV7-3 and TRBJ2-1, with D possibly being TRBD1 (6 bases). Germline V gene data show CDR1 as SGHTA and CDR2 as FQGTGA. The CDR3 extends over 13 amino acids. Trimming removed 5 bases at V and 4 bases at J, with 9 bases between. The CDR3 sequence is CASSRDRYNEQFF. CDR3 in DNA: TGTGCCAGCAGCCGAGACAGGTACAATGAGCAGTTCTTC.

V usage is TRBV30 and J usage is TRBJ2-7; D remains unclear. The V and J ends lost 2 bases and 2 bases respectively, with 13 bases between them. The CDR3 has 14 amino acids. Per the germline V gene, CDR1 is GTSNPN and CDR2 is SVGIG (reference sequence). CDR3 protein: CAWSKIDFPYEQYF. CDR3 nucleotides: TGTGCCTGGAGTAAGATCGACTTCCCCTACGAGCAGTACTTC.

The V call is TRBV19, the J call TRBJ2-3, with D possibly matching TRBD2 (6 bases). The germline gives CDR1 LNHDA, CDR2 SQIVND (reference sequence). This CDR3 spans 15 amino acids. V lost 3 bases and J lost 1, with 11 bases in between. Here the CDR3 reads CASSMSAGRTDTQYF. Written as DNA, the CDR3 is TGTGCCAGTAGTATGTCGGCGGGGCGCACAGATACGCAGTATTTT. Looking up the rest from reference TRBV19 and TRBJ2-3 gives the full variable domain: DGGITQSPKYLFRKEGQNVTLSCEQNLNHDAMYWYRQDPGQGLRLIYYSQIVNDFQKGDIAEGYSVSREKKESFPLTVTSAQKNPTAFYLCASSMSAGRTDTQYFGPGTRLTVL.

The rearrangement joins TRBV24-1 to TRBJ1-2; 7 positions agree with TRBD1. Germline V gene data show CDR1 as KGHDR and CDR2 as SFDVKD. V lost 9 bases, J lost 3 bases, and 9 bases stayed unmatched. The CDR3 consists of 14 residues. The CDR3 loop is CATLGGTVHYGYTF. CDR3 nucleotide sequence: TGTGCCACCTTAGGGGGGACAGTGCACTATGGCTACACCTTC.

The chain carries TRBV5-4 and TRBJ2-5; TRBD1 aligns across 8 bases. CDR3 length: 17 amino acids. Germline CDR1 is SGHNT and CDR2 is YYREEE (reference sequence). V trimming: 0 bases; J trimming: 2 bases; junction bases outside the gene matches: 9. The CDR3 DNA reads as TGTGCCAGCAGCTTGGGAGGGACCGGGACAGGACAAGAGACCCAGTACTTC. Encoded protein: CASSLGGTGTGQETQYF.

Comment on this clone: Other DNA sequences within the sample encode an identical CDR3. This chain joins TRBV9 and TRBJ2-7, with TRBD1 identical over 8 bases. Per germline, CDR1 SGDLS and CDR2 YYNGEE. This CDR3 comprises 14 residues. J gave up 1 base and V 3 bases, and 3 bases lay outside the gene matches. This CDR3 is CASSATGGSYEQYF. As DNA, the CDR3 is TGTGCCAGCAGCGCAACAGGGGGATCCTACGAGCAGTACTTC.

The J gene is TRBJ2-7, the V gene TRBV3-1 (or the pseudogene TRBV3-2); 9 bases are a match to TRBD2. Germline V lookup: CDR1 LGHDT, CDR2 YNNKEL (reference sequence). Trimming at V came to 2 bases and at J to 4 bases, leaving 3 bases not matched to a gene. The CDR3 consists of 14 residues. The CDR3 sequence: CASSQLAGAYEQYF. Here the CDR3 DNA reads TGTGCCAGCAGCCAATTAGCGGGAGCGTACGAGCAGTACTTC.

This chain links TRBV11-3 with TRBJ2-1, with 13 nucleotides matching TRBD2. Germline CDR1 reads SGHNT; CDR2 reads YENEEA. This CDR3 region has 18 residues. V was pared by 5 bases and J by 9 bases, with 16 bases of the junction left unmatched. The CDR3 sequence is CASSSRDHGLAGVVEQFF. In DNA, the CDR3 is TGTGCCAGCAGCAGCAGAGACCACGGACTAGCGGGGGTGGTTGAGCAGTTCTTC.

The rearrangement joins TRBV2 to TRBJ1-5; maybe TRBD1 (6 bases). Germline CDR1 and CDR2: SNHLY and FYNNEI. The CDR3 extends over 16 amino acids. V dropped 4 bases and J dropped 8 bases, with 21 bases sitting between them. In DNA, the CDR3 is TGTGCCAGCAGTGGCTTGGCAGGGCTGGGACAAGAGCCCCAGCATTTT. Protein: CASSGLAGLGQEPQHF.

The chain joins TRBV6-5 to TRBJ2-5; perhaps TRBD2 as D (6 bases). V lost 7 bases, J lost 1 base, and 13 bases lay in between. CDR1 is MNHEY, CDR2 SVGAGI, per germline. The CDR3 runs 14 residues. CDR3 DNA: TGTGCCAGCACCCTAGGCGGGGTCCAAGAGACCCAGTACTTC. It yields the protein CASTLGGVQETQYF.

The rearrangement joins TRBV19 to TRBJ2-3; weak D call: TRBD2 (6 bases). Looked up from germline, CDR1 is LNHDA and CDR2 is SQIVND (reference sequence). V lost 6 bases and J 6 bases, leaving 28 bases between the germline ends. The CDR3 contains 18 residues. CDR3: CASSREGRGTLGGDTQYF. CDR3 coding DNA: TGTGCCAGTAGCCGAGAAGGGCGGGGAACCTTAGGCGGTGATACGCAGTATTTT.

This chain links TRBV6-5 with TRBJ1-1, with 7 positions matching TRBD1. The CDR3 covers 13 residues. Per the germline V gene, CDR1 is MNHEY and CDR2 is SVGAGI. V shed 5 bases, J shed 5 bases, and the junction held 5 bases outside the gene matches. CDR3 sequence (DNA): TGTGCCAGCAGTACAGGGGTAGGGACTGAAGCTTTCTTT. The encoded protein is CASSTGVGTEAFF.

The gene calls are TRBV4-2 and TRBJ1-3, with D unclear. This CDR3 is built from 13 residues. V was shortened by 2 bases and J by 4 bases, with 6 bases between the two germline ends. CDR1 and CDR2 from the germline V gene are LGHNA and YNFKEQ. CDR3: CASSQTQGNTIYF. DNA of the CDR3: TGTGCCAGCAGCCAAACACAGGGAAACACCATATATTTT.

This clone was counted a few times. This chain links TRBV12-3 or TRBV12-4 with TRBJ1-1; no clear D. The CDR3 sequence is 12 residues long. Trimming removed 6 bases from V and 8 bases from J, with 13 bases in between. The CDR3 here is CASSPQTAEAFF. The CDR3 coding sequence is TGTGCCAGCAGCCCTCAGACTGCGGAAGCTTTCTTT.

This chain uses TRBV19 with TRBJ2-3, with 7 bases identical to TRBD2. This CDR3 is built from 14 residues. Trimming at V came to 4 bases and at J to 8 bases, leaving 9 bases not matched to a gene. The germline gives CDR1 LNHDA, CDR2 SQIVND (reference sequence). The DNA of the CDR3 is TGTGCCAGTAGTAGATCCCAGGGAGGGGCTACGCAGTATTTT. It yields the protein CASSRSQGGATQYF.

CDR3 bases: TGTGCCGCCGGACTAGCGGGGAGCACAGATACGCAGTATTTT. Encoded protein: CAAGLAGSTDTQYF. The V call is TRBV15, the J call TRBJ2-3, with TRBD2 matching 12 bases. The CDR3 extends over 14 amino acids. Trimming cost V 11 bases and J 0 bases; bases outside gene matches: 3. CDR1 is LNHNV and CDR2 is YYDKDF in the germline V gene (reference sequence).

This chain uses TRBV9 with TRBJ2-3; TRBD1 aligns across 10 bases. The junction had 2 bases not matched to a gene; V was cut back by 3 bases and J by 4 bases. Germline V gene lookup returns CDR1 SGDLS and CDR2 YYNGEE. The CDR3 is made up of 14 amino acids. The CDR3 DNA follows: TGTGCCAGCAGCGGGACAGGGGGGGCAGATACGCAGTATTTT. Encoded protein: CASSGTGGADTQYF.

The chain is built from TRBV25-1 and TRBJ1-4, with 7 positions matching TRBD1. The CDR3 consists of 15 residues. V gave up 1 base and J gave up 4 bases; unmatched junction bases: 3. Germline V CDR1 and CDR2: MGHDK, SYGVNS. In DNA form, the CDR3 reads TGTGCCAGCAGTGAATGGGGACAGCTTAATGAAAAACTGTTTTTT. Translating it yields CASSEWGQLNEKLFF.

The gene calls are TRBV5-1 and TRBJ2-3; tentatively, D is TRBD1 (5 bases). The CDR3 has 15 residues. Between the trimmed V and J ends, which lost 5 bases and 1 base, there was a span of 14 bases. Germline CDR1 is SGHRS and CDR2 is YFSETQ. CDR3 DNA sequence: TGCGCCAGCAGTTTAATATCCAGGGGCACAGATACGCAGTATTTT. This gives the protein CASSLISRGTDTQYF.

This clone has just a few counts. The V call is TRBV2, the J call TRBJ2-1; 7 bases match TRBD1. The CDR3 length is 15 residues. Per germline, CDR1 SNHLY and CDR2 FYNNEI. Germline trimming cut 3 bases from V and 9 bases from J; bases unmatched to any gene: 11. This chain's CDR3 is CASSEHRQGDSEQFF. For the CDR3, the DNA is TGTGCCAGCAGTGAGCATCGGCAGGGGGACAGTGAGCAGTTCTTC.

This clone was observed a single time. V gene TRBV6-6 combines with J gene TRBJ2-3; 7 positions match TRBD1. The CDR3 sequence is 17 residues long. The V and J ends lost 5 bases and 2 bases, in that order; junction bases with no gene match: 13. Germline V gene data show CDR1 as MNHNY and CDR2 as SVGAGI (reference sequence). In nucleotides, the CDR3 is TGTGCCAGCAGTCACGACTCTACAGGGGCCAACACAGATACGCAGTATTTT. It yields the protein CASSHDSTGANTDTQYF.

The CDR3 reads CASSFSGYTYEQYF. The CDR3 DNA follows: TGTGCCAGCAGTTTTAGCGGGTATACCTACGAGCAGTACTTC. This chain connects TRBV27 to TRBJ2-7; TRBD2 agrees at 7 bases. V dropped 3 bases and J dropped 2; count of bases not matched to a gene: 4. Looked up from germline, CDR1 is MNHEY and CDR2 is SMNVEV (reference sequence). The CDR3 spans 14 residues.

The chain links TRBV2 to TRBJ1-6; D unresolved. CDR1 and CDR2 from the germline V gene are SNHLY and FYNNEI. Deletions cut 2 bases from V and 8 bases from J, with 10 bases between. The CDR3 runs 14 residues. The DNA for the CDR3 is TGTGCCAGCAGTGAACTAACCCGAGATTCACCCCTCCACTTT. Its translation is CASSELTRDSPLHF.

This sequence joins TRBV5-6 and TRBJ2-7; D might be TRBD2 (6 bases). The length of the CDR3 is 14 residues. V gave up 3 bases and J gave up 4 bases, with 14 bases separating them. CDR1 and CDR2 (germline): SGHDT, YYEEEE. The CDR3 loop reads CASSWGDPSYEQYF. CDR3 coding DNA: TGTGCCAGCAGCTGGGGGGACCCATCATACGAGCAGTACTTC.

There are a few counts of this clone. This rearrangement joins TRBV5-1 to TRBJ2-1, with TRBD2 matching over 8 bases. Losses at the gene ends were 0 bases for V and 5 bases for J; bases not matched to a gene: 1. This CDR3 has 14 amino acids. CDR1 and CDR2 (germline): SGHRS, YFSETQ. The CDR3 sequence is CASSLALADNEQFF. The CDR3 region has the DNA TGCGCCAGCAGCTTGGCACTAGCGGACAATGAGCAGTTCTTC.

CDR3 protein: CASSAFGALQETQYF. CDR3 coding DNA: TGTGCCAGCAGCGCCTTTGGGGCGCTACAAGAGACCCAGTACTTC. The J gene is TRBJ2-5, the V gene TRBV5-4; tentatively, D is TRBD1 (5 bases). There are 15 residues in the CDR3. Germline CDR1 SGHNT, CDR2 YYREEE (reference sequence). V was cut by 4 bases and J by 2 bases, with 15 bases left in between. Full variable domain (missing parts from reference TRBV5-4 and TRBJ2-5): ETGVTQSPTHLIKTRGQQVTLRCSSQSGHNTVSWYQQALGQGPQFIFQYYREEENGRGNFPPRFSGLQFPNYSSELNVNALELDDSALYLCASSAFGALQETQYFGPGTRLLVL.

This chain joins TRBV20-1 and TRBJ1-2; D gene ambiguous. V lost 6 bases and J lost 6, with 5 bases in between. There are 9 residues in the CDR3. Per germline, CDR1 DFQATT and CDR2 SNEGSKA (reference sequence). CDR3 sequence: CSAPNGYTF. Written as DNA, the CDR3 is TGCAGTGCCCCAAATGGCTACACCTTC.

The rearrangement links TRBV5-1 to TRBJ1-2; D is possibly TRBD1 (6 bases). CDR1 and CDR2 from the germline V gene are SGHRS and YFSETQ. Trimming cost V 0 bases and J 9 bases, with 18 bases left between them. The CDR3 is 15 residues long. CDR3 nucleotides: TGCGCCAGCAGCTTGGATCCTCAGGGGTATTGGAGCTACACCTTC. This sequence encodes CASSLDPQGYWSYTF.